This T cell receptor beta chain was identified in a study of beta chain features in type 1 diabetes. Germline CDR1 and CDR2: SGDLS and YYNGEE. Trimming took off 4 bases at V and 5 bases at J, with 9 bases between the two ends. CDR3 length: 12 amino acids. Turning to this clone: What it recognizes is unknown.

Expressed TCRB transcripts were sequenced because the entire RNA isolate underwent reverse transcription. Data came from immunoSEQ multiplex PCR; TCRdb stores just in-frame clones and leaves some out. The sample contains roughly 150,000 clones, 8.5% to 10% of which appear only once. Broader study findings: Researchers report that Type 1 diabetes patients had moderately but significantly shorter TCRB CDR3s across all four CD4+ subsets.

This clonotype was sampled from a woman in her twenties or thirties with type 1 diabetes. The gene calls are TRBV9 and TRBJ2-5; D might be TRBD2 (5 bases). Sequenced input: central memory CD4+ T cells from blood. In DNA, the CDR3 is TGTGCCAGCAGCCCGGGGTTGGAGACCCAGTACTTC. The encoded protein is CASSPGLETQYF.